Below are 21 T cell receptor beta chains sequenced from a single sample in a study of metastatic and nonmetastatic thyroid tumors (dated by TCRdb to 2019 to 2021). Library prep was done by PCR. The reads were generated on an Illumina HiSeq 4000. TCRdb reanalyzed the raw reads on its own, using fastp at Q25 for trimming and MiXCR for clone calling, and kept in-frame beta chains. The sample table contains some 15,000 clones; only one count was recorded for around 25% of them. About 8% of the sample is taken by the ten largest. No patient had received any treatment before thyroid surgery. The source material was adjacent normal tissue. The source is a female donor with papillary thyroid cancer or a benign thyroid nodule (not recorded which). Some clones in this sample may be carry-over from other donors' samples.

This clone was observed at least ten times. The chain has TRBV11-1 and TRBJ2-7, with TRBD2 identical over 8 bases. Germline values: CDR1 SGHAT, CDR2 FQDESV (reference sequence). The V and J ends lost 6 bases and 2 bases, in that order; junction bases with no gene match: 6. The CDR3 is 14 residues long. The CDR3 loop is CASSRLAGPYEQYF. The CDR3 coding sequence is TGTGCCAGCAGTCGCCTAGCGGGCCCCTACGAGCAGTACTTC.

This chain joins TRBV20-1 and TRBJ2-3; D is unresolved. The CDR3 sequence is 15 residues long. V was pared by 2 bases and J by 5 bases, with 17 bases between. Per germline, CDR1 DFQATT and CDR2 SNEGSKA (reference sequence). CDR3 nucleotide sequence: TGCAGTGCTAGACCTTGGCGCTGGAGTGGAGATACGCAGTATTTT. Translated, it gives CSARPWRWSGDTQYF.

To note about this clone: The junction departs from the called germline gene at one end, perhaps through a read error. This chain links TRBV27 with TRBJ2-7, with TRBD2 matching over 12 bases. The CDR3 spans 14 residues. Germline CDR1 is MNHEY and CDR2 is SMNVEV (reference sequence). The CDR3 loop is CASCSTSGRGEKYF. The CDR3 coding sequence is TGTGCCAGCTGTTCGACTAGCGGGAGAGGCGAGAAGTACTTC.

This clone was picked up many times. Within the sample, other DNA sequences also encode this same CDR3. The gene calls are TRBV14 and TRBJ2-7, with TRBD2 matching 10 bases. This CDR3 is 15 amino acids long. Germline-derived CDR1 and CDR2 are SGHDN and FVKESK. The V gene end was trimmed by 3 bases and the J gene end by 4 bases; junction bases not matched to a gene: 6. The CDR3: CASSHTGLAAYEQYF. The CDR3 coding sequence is TGTGCCAGCAGCCATACCGGACTAGCGGCTTACGAGCAGTACTTC.

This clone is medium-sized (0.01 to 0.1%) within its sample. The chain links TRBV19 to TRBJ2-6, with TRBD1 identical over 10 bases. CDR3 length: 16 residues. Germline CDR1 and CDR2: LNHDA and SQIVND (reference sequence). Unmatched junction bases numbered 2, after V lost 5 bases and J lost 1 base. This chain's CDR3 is CASSPGQGSGANVLTF. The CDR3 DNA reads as TGTGCCAGTAGTCCGGGACAGGGGTCTGGGGCCAACGTCCTGACTTTC.

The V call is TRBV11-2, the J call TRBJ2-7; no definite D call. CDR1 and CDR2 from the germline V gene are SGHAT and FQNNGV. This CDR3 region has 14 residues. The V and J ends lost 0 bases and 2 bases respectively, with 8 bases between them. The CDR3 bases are TGTGCCAGCAGCTTAGAACGGCGGACCTACGAGCAGTACTTC. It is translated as CASSLERRTYEQYF.

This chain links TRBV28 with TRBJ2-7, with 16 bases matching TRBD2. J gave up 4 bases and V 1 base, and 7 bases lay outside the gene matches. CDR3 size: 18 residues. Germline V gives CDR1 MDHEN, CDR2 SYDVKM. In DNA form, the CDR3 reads TGTGCCAGCAGTTTATCCGGGACTAGCGGGAGGGCGGGATACGAGCAGTACTTC. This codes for CASSLSGTSGRAGYEQYF.

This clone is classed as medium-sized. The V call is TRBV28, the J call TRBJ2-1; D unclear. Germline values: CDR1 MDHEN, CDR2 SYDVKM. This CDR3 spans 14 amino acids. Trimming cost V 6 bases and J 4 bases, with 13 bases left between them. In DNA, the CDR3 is TGTGCCAGCAGCCCTCCGCCAGGTTACAATGAGCAGTTCTTC. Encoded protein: CASSPPPGYNEQFF. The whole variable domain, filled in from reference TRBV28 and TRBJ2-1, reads DVKVTQSSRYLVKRTGEKVFLECVQDMDHENMFWYRQDPGLGLRLIYFSYDVKMKEKGDIPEGYSVSREKKERFSLILESASTNQTSMYLCASSPPPGYNEQFFGPGTRLTVL.

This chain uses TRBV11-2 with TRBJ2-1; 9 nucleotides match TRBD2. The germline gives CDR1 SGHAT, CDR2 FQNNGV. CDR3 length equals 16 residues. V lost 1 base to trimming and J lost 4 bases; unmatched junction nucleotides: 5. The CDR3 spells CASSLVGTSNYNEQFF. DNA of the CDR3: TGTGCCAGCAGCTTAGTTGGGACTAGCAATTACAATGAGCAGTTCTTC.

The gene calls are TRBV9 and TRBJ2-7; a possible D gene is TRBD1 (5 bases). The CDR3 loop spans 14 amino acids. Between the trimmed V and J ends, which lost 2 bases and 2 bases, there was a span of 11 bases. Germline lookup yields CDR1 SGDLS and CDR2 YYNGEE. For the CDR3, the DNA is TGTGCCAGCAGCGTTGGCGTGGACACCTACGAGCAGTACTTC. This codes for CASSVGVDTYEQYF.

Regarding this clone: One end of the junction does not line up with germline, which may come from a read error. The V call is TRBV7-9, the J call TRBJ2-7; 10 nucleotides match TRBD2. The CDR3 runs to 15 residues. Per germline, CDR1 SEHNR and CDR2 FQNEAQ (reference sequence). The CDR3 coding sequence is TGTGCCAGCAGCTCTAGCGGGGGAACTAGGTACGAGCAATACTTC. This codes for CASSSSGGTRYEQYF.

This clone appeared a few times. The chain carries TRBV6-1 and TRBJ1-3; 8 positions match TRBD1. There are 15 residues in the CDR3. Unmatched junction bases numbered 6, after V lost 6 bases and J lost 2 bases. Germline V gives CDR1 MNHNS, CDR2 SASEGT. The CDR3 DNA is TGTGCCAGCAGCCGGACGACAGGGGCTGGAAACACCATATATTTT. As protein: CASSRTTGAGNTIYF.

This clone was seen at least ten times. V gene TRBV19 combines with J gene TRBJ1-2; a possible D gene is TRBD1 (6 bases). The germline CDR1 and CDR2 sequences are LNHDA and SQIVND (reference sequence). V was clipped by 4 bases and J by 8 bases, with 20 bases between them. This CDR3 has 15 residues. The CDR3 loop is CASSRGTGFVYGYTF. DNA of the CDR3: TGTGCCAGTAGTAGGGGTACAGGGTTCGTCTACGGCTACACCTTC.

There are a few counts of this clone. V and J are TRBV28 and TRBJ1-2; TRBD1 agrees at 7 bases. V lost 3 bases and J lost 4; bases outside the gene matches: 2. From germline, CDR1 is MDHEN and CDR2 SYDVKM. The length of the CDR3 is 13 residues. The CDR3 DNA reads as TGTGCCAGCAGTTTGGCAGGGGGCTATGGCTACACCTTC. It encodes CASSLAGGYGYTF.

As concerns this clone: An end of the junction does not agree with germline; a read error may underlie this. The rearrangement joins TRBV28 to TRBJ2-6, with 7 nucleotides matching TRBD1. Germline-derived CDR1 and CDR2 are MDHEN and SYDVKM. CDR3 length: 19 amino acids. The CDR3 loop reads CASSFWTGGLGSGANFLTF. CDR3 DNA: TGTGCCAGCAGTTTTTGGACAGGTGGCTTAGGCTCTGGGGCCAACTTCCTGACTTTC.

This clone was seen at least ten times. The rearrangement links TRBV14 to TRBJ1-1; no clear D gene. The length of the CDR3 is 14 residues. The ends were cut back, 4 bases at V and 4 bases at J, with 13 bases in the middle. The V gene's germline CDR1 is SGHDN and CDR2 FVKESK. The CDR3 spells CASSLAGGGTEAFF. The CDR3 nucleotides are TGTGCCAGCAGCCTAGCGGGAGGCGGCACTGAAGCTTTCTTT.

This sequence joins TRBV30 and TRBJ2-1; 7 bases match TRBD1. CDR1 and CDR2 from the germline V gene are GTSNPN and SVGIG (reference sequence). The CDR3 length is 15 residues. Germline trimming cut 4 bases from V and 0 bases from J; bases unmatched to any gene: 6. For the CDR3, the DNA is TGTGCCTGGACCCAGGGGGTCAGCTCCTACAATGAGCAGTTCTTC. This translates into CAWTQGVSSYNEQFF. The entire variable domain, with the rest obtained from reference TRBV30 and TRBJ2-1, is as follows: SQTIHQWPATLVQPVGSPLSLECTVEGTSNPNLYWYRQAAGRGLQLLFYSVGIGQISSEVPQNLSASRPQDRQFILSSKKLLLSDSGFYLCAWTQGVSSYNEQFFGPGTRLTVL.

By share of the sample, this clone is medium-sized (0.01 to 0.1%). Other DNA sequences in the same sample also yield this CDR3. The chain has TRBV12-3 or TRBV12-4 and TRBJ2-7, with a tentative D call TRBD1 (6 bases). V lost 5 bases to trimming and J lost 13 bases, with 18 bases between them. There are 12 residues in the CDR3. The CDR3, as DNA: TGTGCCAGCAGTCCGACAGGCGGACACAGATACTTC. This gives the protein CASSPTGGHRYF.

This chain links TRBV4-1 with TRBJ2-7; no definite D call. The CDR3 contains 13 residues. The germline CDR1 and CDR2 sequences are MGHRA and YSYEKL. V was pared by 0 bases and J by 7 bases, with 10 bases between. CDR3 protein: CASSQDNGQEQYF. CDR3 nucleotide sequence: TGCGCCAGCAGCCAAGATAACGGGCAGGAGCAGTACTTC.

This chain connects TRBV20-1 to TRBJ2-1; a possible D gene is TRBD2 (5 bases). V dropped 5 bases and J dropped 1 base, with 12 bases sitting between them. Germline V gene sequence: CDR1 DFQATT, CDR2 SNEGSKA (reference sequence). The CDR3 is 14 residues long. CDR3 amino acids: CSALSWRSYNEQFF. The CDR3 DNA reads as TGCAGTGCTCTCTCCTGGAGGTCCTACAATGAGCAGTTCTTC.

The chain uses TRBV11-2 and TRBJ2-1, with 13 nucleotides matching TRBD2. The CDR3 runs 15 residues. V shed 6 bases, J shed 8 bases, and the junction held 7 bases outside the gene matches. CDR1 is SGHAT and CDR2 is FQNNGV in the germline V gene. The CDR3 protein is CASSRTSGRAYEQFF. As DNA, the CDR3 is TGTGCCAGCAGTCGGACTAGCGGGAGAGCGTATGAGCAGTTCTTC.